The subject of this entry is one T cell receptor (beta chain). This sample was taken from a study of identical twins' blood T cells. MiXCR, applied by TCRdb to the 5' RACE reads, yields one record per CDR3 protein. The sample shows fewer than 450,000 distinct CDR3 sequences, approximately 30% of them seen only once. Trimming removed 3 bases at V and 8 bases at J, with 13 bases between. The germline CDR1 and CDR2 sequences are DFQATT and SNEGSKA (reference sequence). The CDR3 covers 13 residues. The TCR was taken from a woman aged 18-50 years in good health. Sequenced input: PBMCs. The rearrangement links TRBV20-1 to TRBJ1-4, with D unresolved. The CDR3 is CSARDPRKEKLFF. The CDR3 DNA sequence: TGCAGTGCTAGGGACCCCAGGAAGGAAAAACTGTTTTTT.